Below are 24 T cell receptor beta chains sequenced from a single sample in a study of spatial heterogeneity in lung cancer. The time point is: sample taken at primary tumor resection. Study-wide results and limits: The study found that expanded intratumoral alpha and beta TCR counts tracked tumor mutation counts.

No antigen is known for these receptors. TCRdb re-derived calls from the 5' RACE reads in MiXCR, one entry per CDR3 protein. The data show about 15,000 distinct CDR3 sequences, roughly 6.2% seen once. The sample here was lung tumor tissue, taken at surgery. Receptors originate from a male donor with early-stage non-small cell lung cancer.

This clonotype showed up many times. This beta chain lies outside the target of a library built for alpha chains; its clone size means little. V gene TRBV28 combines with J gene TRBJ2-7; D gene ambiguous. V gave up 6 bases and J gave up 3 bases, with 9 bases separating them. The CDR3 is 12 residues long. The germline V gene has CDR1 MDHEN and CDR2 SYDVKM. The CDR3 sequence is CASRTYNYEQYF. The CDR3, as DNA: TGTGCCAGCAGAACATACAACTACGAGCAGTACTTC.

About this clonotype: A library made for alpha chains picked up this beta chain off target, so its size means little. The rearrangement joins TRBV7-2 to TRBJ2-3; D remains unclear. The ends were cut back, 5 bases at V and 1 base at J, with 10 bases in the middle. Germline V CDR1 and CDR2: SGHTA, FQGNSA. CDR3 size: 14 residues. The CDR3: CASSVRRGTDTQYF. For the CDR3, the DNA is TGTGCCAGCAGCGTAAGACGTGGCACAGATACGCAGTATTTT.

In its sample, this clonotype is medium-sized (0.01 to 0.1%). This beta chain is a stray read from a library made for alpha chains; its abundance is not meaningful. The V and J genes are TRBV7-2 and TRBJ1-1; D call uncertain. CDR3 length equals 13 residues. Germline V gene lookup returns CDR1 SGHTA and CDR2 FQGNSA. Trimming pared 3 bases from V and 6 bases from J, leaving 11 bases between. The CDR3 DNA reads TGTGCCAGCAGCTTCGGCCTTGACGCTGAAGCTTTCTTT. It yields the protein CASSFGLDAEAFF.

This clonotype was picked up many times. In a library made to pick up alpha chains, this beta chain is a stray read with a size that means little. The chain links TRBV27 to TRBJ1-6; tentatively, D is TRBD1 (6 bases). Per germline, CDR1 MNHEY and CDR2 SMNVEV (reference sequence). The CDR3 runs to 15 residues. V was clipped by 7 bases and J by 6 bases, with 16 bases between them. The CDR3 bases are TGTGCCAGCACCACGGGGACAAGACTTAATTCACCCCTCCACTTT. This gives the protein CASTTGTRLNSPLHF.

This clonotype was detected ten times or more. With the library built for alpha chains, this beta chain is off target and its frequency is not meaningful. The chain links TRBV4-3 to TRBJ1-2, with D unresolved. The V and J ends lost 0 bases and 0 bases respectively, with 5 bases between them. The germline V gene encodes CDR1 LGHNA and CDR2 YSLEER. This CDR3 comprises 14 residues. The CDR3 nucleotides are TGCGCCAGCAGCCAAGACCGAGCTAACTATGGCTACACCTTC. Protein: CASSQDRANYGYTF.

By share, this clonotype counts as medium-sized. In a library made to pick up alpha chains, this beta chain is a stray read with a size that means little. The genes are TRBV9 and TRBJ2-7; either TRBD1 or TRBD2 may supply D (6 bases each). Looked up from germline, CDR1 is SGDLS and CDR2 is YYNGEE. This CDR3 has 12 residues. Trimming took off 2 bases at V and 7 bases at J, with 10 bases between the two ends. The CDR3 here is CASSVLGGEQYF. DNA of the CDR3: TGTGCCAGCAGCGTCCTAGGGGGGGAGCAGTACTTC. Based on the CDR3 plus reference TRBV9 and TRBJ2-7, the full variable domain is DSGVTQTPKHLITATGQRVTLRCSPRSGDLSVYWYQQSLDQGLQFLIQYYNGEERAKGNILERFSAQQFPDLHSELNLSSLELGDSALYFCASSVLGGEQYFGPGTRLTVT.

There are many counts of this clonotype. The size of this beta chain means little, since it is a stray read in a library made for alpha chains. The CDR3 is CAISPMDGTDTQYF. CDR3 coding DNA: TGTGCCATCAGTCCTATGGACGGCACAGATACGCAGTATTTT. V is TRBV10-3 and J is TRBJ2-3; D is uncertain. V lost 5 bases and J lost 1, with 10 bases in between. CDR1 and CDR2 from the germline V gene are ENHRY and SYGVKD. The CDR3 is 14 amino acids.

This clonotype was counted a few times. This beta chain came through as a stray read in a library set up for alpha chains, and its size says little. The chain recombines TRBV28 with TRBJ2-7; D unclear. The CDR3 has 14 amino acids. Per germline, CDR1 MDHEN and CDR2 SYDVKM. Trimming took off 7 bases at V and 0 bases at J, with 13 bases between the two ends. Here the CDR3 DNA reads TGTGCCAGCACCCTTGGGCCCTCCTCCTACGAGCAGTACTTC. Its protein product is CASTLGPSSYEQYF.

This clonotype was found many times. This beta chain is an off-target read within a library intended for alpha chains, so its frequency means little. The chain combines TRBV18 with TRBJ2-5, with TRBD1 identical over 7 bases. V lost 3 bases and J lost 3; bases outside the gene matches: 7. Germline CDR1 and CDR2: KGHSH and LQKENI. The CDR3 has 15 amino acids. In DNA, the CDR3 is TGTGCCAGCTCACCCTTACCAGGGGGTGAAGAGACCCAGTACTTC. Protein sequence: CASSPLPGGEETQYF.

This clonotype was observed a handful of times. Since the library was made to target alpha chains, this beta chain is a stray read and its abundance is not meaningful. This chain connects TRBV9 to TRBJ2-1; D is possibly TRBD1 or TRBD2 (5 bases each). The germline gives CDR1 SGDLS, CDR2 YYNGEE. CDR3 length: 14 residues. V lost 4 bases and J 9 bases, leaving 17 bases between the germline ends. This CDR3 is CASSPGTTWGEQFF. The DNA of the CDR3 is TGTGCCAGCAGCCCGGGGACCACATGGGGTGAGCAGTTCTTC.

There are many counts of this clonotype. The library was built for alpha chains, so this beta chain is an off-target read and its size means little. The CDR3 nucleotides are TGTGCCAGCTCACCACCGGGGATGCGCAATCAGCCCCAGCATTTT. It translates to CASSPPGMRNQPQHF. The chain joins TRBV18 to TRBJ1-5; D remains ambiguous. CDR3 length: 15 residues. The V gene's germline CDR1 is KGHSH and CDR2 LQKENI. Trimming stripped 0 bases from V and 2 bases from J, with 8 bases between.

This clonotype was counted ten times or more. Because this beta chain is a stray read in a library intended to capture alpha chains, its abundance should not be given much weight. The J gene is TRBJ1-1, the V gene TRBV21-1. TRBV21-1 constitutes a pseudogene. CDR3 length: 11 amino acids. The CDR3 DNA reads as TGTGCCAATAAACAGAGACCTGAAGCTTTCTTT. Amino acids: CANKQRPEAFF.

A remark on this clonotype: The library was prepared for alpha chains; this beta chain is a stray read, so its frequency means little. J is TRBJ2-3 and V is TRBV24-1; 12 positions match TRBD2. Unmatched junction bases numbered 4, after V lost 7 bases and J lost 0 bases. The CDR3 contains 16 residues. CDR1 is KGHDR and CDR2 is SFDVKD in the germline V gene. DNA of the CDR3: TGTGCCACCAGCCGAGGACTAGCGGGGAGCACAGATACGCAGTATTTT. Protein sequence: CATSRGLAGSTDTQYF.

In this sample, this clonotype turned up many times. This beta chain is an off-target read within a library intended for alpha chains, so its frequency means little. The chain has TRBV11-3 and TRBJ2-3; D is perhaps TRBD2 (5 bases). V lost 5 bases and J 6 bases, leaving 15 bases between the germline ends. This CDR3 spans 14 amino acids. From germline, CDR1 is SGHNT and CDR2 YENEEA. CDR3 loop: CASSPGGITDTQYF. CDR3 coding DNA: TGTGCCAGCAGCCCTGGAGGAATCACGGATACGCAGTATTTT.

This clonotype has just a few counts. This may be a read error, as it is one base from a much larger clone. This beta chain lies outside the target of a library built for alpha chains; its clone size means little. The chain uses TRBV6-5 and TRBJ1-5; D is undetermined. Germline CDR1 is MNHEY and CDR2 is SVGAGI. The CDR3 has 15 amino acids. The V end lost 2 bases, the J end lost 5 bases, and 13 bases lay between the germline ends. In nucleotides, the CDR3 is TGTGCCAGCAGTTACACGGCATGGACGGATCAGCCCCAGCATTTT. It translates to CASSYTAWTDQPQHF.

By its share, this clonotype is medium-sized. Because this beta chain is a stray read in a library intended to capture alpha chains, its abundance should not be given much weight. This sequence joins TRBV2 and TRBJ1-5; D gene ambiguous. The length of the CDR3 is 13 residues. Germline lookup yields CDR1 SNHLY and CDR2 FYNNEI. V was shortened by 8 bases and J by 0 bases, with 8 bases between the two germline ends. The CDR3 loop reads CASVDVSNQPQHF. The CDR3 nucleotides read TGTGCCAGCGTCGACGTTAGCAATCAGCCCCAGCATTTT.

This clonotype was picked up many times. Because this beta chain is a stray read in a library intended to capture alpha chains, its abundance should not be given much weight. The rearrangement uses TRBV5-1 and TRBJ2-7; TRBD1 agrees at 7 bases. V dropped 5 bases and J dropped 7; count of bases not matched to a gene: 9. The germline V gene has CDR1 SGHRS and CDR2 YFSETQ. The length of the CDR3 is 13 residues. CDR3 residues: CASSLDRAGEQYF. The CDR3 DNA sequence: TGCGCCAGCAGTCTTGACAGGGCAGGGGAGCAGTACTTC.

This clonotype was seen many times. This beta chain represents an off-target read in a library built for alpha chains; its size is of limited meaning. The chain uses TRBV11-2 and TRBJ2-7; 7 nucleotides align to TRBD2. This CDR3 is 14 amino acids long. CDR1 SGHAT and CDR2 FQNNGV come from the germline V gene. The ends lost 5 bases at V and 2 bases at J; junction bases unmatched: 6. CDR3 sequence (DNA): TGTGCCAGCAGCCCCTGGCTAGCGGCCTACGAGCAGTACTTC. Encoded protein: CASSPWLAAYEQYF.

This clonotype was recorded many times. This beta chain is off target for a library built for alpha chains, so its abundance means little. The chain employs TRBV7-2 and TRBJ1-2, with D maybe TRBD1 (5 bases). Trimming cost V 4 bases and J 2 bases, with 5 bases left between them. The CDR3 runs to 12 residues. Germline loops: CDR1 SGHTA, CDR2 FQGNSA. This CDR3 reads CASSWTNYGYTF. The CDR3 DNA reads TGTGCCAGCAGCTGGACAAACTATGGCTACACCTTC.

This clonotype appeared many times. Since the library was made to target alpha chains, this beta chain is a stray read and its abundance is not meaningful. The V gene is TRBV6-1, the J gene TRBJ1-5, with 7 bases identical to TRBD1. The V gene end was trimmed by 6 bases and the J gene end by 7 bases; junction bases not matched to a gene: 9. The CDR3 totals 14 residues. From germline, CDR1 is MNHNS and CDR2 SASEGT. Here the CDR3 DNA reads TGTGCCAGCAGCAGGGCAGGGGGAGAACAGCCCCAGCATTTT. It specifies CASSRAGGEQPQHF.

This clonotype appeared many times. This beta chain is an off-target read within a library intended for alpha chains, so its frequency means little. V usage is TRBV6-2 or TRBV6-3 and J usage is TRBJ1-5; TRBD1 is a possible D gene (5 bases). Trimming shortened V by 4 bases and J by 3 bases, and 13 bases separated the two germline ends. Germline-derived CDR1 and CDR2 are MNHEY and SVGEGT. The CDR3 totals 15 residues. The CDR3 coding sequence is TGTGCCAGCAGTTCCGCAACAGGCGACAATCAGCCCCAGCATTTT. Protein: CASSSATGDNQPQHF.

This clonotype was found many times. This beta chain slipped into a library made for alpha chains as a stray read, so its size is not meaningful. The chain employs TRBV5-4 and TRBJ2-2; TRBD2 matches 11 bases. CDR1 is SGHNT and CDR2 is YYREEE in the germline V gene (reference sequence). The CDR3 is 15 amino acids. V lost 3 bases to trimming and J lost 5 bases; unmatched junction nucleotides: 3. The CDR3 DNA reads TGTGCCAGCAGCTCTAGACTAGCGGGGACCGGGGAGCTGTTTTTT. Translation: CASSSRLAGTGELFF.

There are many counts of this clonotype. Within a library made for alpha chains, this beta chain is off target, and its count is uninformative. This chain uses TRBV4-1 with TRBJ2-7; maybe TRBD1 (8 bases). Trimming shortened V by 4 bases and J by 6 bases, and 19 bases separated the two germline ends. Germline CDR1 and CDR2: MGHRA and YSYEKL. CDR3 size: 15 residues. The CDR3 sequence is CASSRQGQGGAEQYF. The CDR3 DNA reads as TGCGCCAGCAGCCGTCAAGGACAGGGAGGGGCCGAGCAGTACTTC.

This clonotype was seen at least ten times. In a library made to pick up alpha chains, this beta chain is a stray read with a size that means little. The chain carries TRBV9 and TRBJ2-7; 13 positions agree with TRBD2. Germline V CDR1 and CDR2: SGDLS, YYNGEE. V shed 4 bases, J shed 0 bases, and the junction held 4 bases outside the gene matches. The CDR3 spans 16 residues. CDR3 sequence: CASSPGTSGVSYEQYF. Here the CDR3 DNA reads TGTGCCAGCAGCCCCGGGACTAGCGGGGTCTCCTACGAGCAGTACTTC.